The 11 T cell receptor beta chains in this list originate from one sample, sequenced in a study of shared clonotypes between healthy human individuals. Naive CD8 cells comprised CD45RO-negative, CCR7-positively selected cells, excluding terminally differentiated effector memory CD45RA+ cells. Assay used: immunoSEQ multiplex PCR; TCRdb lists only in-frame clones, some missing. Of nearly 600,000 clones in the sample, around 95% are singletons; the top ten hold 0.085% to 0.11%. The sample taken for sequencing was naive CD8+ T cells sorted from blood. The origin of the receptors is a woman in her thirties in good health.

The chain combines TRBV7-9 with TRBJ1-5; D may be TRBD1 (5 bases). Trimming removed 1 base at V and 5 bases at J, with 18 bases between. The germline CDR1 and CDR2 sequences are SEHNR and FQNEAQ (reference sequence). This CDR3 contains 17 residues. The CDR3 coding sequence is TGTGCCAGCAGCTTAGAAGTGGAGGGGTGGTTCGATCAGCCCCAGCATTTT. The encoded protein is CASSLEVEGWFDQPQHF.

The gene calls are TRBV19 and TRBJ1-5; TRBD1 agrees at 10 bases. J gave up 5 bases and V 5 bases, and 6 bases lay outside the gene matches. The germline V gene encodes CDR1 LNHDA and CDR2 SQIVND (reference sequence). The length of the CDR3 is 15 residues. In DNA form, the CDR3 reads TGTGCCAGTAGTTCGTCCGGGACAGGGGATCAGCCCCAGCATTTT. Residues: CASSSSGTGDQPQHF.

The chain is built from TRBV6-5 and TRBJ2-5, with D possibly called TRBD1 or TRBD2 (5 bases each). Germline V lookup: CDR1 MNHEY, CDR2 SVGAGI. The V gene lost 0 bases and the J gene lost 1 base, with 12 bases spanning the gap. The CDR3 extends over 16 amino acids. The CDR3 loop is CASSYSRRGTQETQYF. The CDR3 DNA reads TGTGCCAGCAGTTACTCCCGTCGTGGGACCCAAGAGACCCAGTACTTC.

This chain uses TRBV28 with TRBJ2-1, with 7 positions matching TRBD2. The V segment lost 6 bases and the J segment 4 bases; nucleotides outside the gene matches: 15. This CDR3 contains 17 residues. The germline CDR1 and CDR2 sequences are MDHEN and SYDVKM. DNA for the CDR3: TGTGCCAGCAGCTCCCCCCGGCTAGCGGATAATTACAATGAGCAGTTCTTC. Encoded protein: CASSSPRLADNYNEQFF.

The rearrangement joins TRBV19 to TRBJ2-1, with TRBD2 matching 7 bases. The CDR3 runs to 15 residues. The V gene end was trimmed by 6 bases and the J gene end by 6 bases; junction bases not matched to a gene: 11. Germline CDR1 reads LNHDA; CDR2 reads SQIVND (reference sequence). The CDR3 loop is CASSDRISGINEQFF. CDR3 coding DNA: TGTGCCAGTAGCGACAGAATCAGCGGGATCAATGAGCAGTTCTTC.

The chain combines TRBV7-3 with TRBJ2-7; 7 bases fit TRBD2. The CDR3 has 14 residues. V was pared by 8 bases and J by 5 bases, with 12 bases of the junction left unmatched. Germline V lookup: CDR1 SGHTA, CDR2 FQGTGA. The CDR3 region is CASPWEGLVDEQYF. CDR3 DNA: TGTGCCAGCCCGTGGGAGGGTCTCGTCGACGAGCAGTACTTC.

This chain joins TRBV7-6 and TRBJ2-1, with no clear D. Per germline, CDR1 SGHVS and CDR2 FNYEAQ. With 3 bases removed from V and 0 bases from J, the gap between germline ends came to 12 bases. There are 16 residues in the CDR3. Written as DNA, the CDR3 is TGTGCCAGCAGCTTCAACCACCTCCCCTCCTACAATGAGCAGTTCTTC. Residues: CASSFNHLPSYNEQFF.

This chain joins TRBV19 and TRBJ1-2, with D possibly matching TRBD1 (5 bases). This CDR3 comprises 15 residues. V was pared by 4 bases and J by 2 bases, with 14 bases between. CDR1 and CDR2 (germline): LNHDA, SQIVND (reference sequence). The chain's CDR3 is CASSTDYPGNYGYTF. The CDR3 DNA reads TGTGCCAGTAGTACCGACTACCCAGGGAACTATGGCTACACCTTC.

The chain uses TRBV19 and TRBJ2-5; D unclear. The J call may be wrong; the DNA end is better matched by TRBJ2-7. The germline V gene encodes CDR1 LNHDA and CDR2 SQIVND (reference sequence). CDR3 length: 14 residues. CDR3 nucleotide sequence: TGTGCCAGTAGTATTCCGGGCCTCTCCTACGAGCAGTACTTC. This sequence encodes CASSIPGLSYEQYF.

This chain connects TRBV11-2 to TRBJ2-3; D unclear. V was cut by 5 bases and J by 6 bases, with 3 bases left in between. The CDR3 has 10 residues. Germline assignment: CDR1 SGHAT and CDR2 FQNNGV. The CDR3 DNA reads TGTGCCAGCAGCCTTGATACGCAGTATTTT. Protein sequence: CASSLDTQYF.

V gene TRBV2 combines with J gene TRBJ2-1; TRBD2 matches at 10 bases. V gave up 2 bases and J gave up 0 bases; unmatched junction bases: 7. The germline V gene has CDR1 SNHLY and CDR2 FYNNEI. The CDR3 runs 18 residues. CDR3 region: CASSERGLAANSYNEQFF. The CDR3 DNA reads TGTGCCAGCAGTGAAAGAGGACTAGCGGCCAACTCCTACAATGAGCAGTTCTTC.